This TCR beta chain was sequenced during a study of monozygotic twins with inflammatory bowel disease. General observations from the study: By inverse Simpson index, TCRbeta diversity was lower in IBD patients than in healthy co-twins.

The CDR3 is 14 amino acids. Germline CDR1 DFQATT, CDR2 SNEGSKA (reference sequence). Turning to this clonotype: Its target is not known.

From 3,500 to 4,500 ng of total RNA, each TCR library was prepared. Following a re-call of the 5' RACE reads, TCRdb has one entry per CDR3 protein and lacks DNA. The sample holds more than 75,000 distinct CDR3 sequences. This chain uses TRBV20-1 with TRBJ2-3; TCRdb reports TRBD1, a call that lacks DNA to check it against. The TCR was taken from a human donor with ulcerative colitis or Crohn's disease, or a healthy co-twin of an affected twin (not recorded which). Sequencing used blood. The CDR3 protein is CSARRGDGTDTQCF.